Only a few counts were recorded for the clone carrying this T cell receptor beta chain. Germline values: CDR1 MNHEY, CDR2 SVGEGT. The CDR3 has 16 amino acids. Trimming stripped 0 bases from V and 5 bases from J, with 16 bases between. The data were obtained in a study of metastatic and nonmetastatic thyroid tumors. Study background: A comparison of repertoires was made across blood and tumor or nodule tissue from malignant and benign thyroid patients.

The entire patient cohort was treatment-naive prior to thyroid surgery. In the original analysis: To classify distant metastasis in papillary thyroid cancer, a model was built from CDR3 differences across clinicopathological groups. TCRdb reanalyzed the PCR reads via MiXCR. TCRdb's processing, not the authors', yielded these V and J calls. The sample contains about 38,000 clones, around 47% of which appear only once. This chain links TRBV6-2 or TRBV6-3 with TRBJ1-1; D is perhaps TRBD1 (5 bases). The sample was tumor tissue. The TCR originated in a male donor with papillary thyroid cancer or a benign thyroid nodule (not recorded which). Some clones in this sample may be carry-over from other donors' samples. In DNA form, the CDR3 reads TGTGCCAGCAGTTACTCGGGGCCGGCTGGTCGTACTGAAGCTTTCTTT. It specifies CASSYSGPAGRTEAFF.